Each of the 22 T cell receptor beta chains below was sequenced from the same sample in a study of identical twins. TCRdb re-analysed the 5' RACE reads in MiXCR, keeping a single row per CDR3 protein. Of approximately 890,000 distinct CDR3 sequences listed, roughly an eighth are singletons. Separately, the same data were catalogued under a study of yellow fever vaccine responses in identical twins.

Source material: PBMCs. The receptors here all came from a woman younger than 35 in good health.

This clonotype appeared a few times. The CDR3 loop reads CASSHRVRGTDTQYF. In nucleotides, the CDR3 is TGTGCCAGCAGCCACAGGGTCAGGGGCACAGATACGCAGTATTTT. This chain joins TRBV14 and TRBJ2-3; a possible D gene is TRBD1 (5 bases). CDR3 length: 15 amino acids. From germline, CDR1 is SGHDN and CDR2 FVKESK. V lost 3 bases, J lost 1 base, and 11 bases lay in between.

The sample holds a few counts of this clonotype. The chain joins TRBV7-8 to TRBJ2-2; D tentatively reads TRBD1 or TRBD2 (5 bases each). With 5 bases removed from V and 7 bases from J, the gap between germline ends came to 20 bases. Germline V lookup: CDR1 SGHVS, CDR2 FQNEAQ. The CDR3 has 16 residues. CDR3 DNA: TGTGCCAGCAGCCGCGTGGGGACCTCATTGGTCGGGGAGCTGTTTTTT. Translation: CASSRVGTSLVGELFF.

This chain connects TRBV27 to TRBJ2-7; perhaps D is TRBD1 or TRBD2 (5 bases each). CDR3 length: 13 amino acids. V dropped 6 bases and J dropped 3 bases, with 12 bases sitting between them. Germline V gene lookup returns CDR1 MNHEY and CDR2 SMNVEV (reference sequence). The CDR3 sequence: CASSQGRLYEQYF. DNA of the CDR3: TGTGCCAGCAGCCAGGGACGGCTCTACGAGCAGTACTTC.

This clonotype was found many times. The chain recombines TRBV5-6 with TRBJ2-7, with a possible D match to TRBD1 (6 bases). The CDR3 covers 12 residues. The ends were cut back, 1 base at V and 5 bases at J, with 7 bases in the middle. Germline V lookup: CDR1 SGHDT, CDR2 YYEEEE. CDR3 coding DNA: TGTGCCAGCAGCTTGACAGGGAACGAGCAGTACTTC. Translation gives CASSLTGNEQYF.

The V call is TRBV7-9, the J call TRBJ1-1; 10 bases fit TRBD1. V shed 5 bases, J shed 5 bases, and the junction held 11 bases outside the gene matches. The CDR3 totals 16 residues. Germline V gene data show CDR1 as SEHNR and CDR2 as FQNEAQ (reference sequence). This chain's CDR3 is CASSPVRDRGWTEAFF. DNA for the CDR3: TGTGCCAGCAGCCCGGTGCGGGACAGGGGATGGACTGAAGCTTTCTTT.

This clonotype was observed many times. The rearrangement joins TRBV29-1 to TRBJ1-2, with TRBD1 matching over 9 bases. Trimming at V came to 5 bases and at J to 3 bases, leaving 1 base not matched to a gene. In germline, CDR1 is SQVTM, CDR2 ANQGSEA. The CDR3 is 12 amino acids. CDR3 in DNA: TGCAGCGTTCGACAGGGGGACTATGGCTACACCTTC. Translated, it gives CSVRQGDYGYTF. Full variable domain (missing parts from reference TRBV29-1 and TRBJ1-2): SAVISQKPSRDICQRGTSLTIQCQVDSQVTMMFWYRQQPGQSLTLIATANQGSEATYESGFVIDKFPISRPNLTFSTLTVSNMSPEDSSIYLCSVRQGDYGYTFGSGTRLTVV.

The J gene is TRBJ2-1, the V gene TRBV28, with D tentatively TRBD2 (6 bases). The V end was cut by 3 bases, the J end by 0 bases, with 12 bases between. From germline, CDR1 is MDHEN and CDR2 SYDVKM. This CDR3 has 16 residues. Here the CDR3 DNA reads TGTGCCAGCAGTTTTGAGGCGGGACTCTCCTACAATGAGCAGTTCTTC. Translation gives CASSFEAGLSYNEQFF.

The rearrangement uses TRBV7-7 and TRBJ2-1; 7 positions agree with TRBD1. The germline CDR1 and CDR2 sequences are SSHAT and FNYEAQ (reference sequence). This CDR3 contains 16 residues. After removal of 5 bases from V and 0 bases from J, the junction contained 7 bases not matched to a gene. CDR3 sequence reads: CASSAGTDSSYNEQFF. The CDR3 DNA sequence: TGTGCCAGCAGCGCCGGGACAGATAGCTCCTACAATGAGCAGTTCTTC.

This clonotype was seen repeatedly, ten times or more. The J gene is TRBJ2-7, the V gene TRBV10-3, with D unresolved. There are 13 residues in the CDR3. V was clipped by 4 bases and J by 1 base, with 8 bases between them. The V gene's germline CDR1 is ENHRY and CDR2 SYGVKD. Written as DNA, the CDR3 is TGTGCCATCAGTGTCGTGTTTTCCTACGAGCAGTACTTC. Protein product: CAISVVFSYEQYF.

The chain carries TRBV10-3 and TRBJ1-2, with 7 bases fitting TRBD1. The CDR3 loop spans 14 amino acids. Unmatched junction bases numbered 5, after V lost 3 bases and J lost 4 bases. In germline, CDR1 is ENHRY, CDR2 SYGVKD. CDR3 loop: CAISDQTGVYGYTF. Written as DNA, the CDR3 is TGTGCCATCAGTGACCAAACAGGGGTCTATGGCTACACCTTC.

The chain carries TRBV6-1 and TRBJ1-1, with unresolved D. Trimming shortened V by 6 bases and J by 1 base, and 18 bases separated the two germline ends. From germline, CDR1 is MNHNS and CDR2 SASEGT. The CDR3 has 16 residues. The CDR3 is CASSPMEGRANTEAFF. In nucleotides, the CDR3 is TGTGCCAGCAGCCCCATGGAAGGTAGGGCGAACACTGAAGCTTTCTTT.

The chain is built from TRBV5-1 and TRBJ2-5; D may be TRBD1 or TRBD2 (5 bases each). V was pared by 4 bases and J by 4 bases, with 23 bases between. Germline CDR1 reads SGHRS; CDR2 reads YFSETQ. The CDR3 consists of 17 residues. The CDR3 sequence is CASSAEPGTPRGETQYF. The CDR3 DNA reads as TGCGCCAGCAGCGCCGAGCCCGGGACCCCAAGAGGAGAGACCCAGTACTTC. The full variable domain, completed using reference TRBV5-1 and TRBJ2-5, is KAGVTQTPRYLIKTRGQQVTLSCSPISGHRSVSWYQQTPGQGLQFLFEYFSETQRNKGNFPGRFSGRQFSNSRSEMNVSTLELGDSALYLCASSAEPGTPRGETQYFGPGTRLLVL.

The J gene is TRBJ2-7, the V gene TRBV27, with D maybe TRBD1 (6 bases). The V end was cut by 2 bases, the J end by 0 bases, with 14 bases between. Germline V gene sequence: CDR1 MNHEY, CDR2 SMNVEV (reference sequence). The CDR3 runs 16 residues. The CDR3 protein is CASSLGHDRSSYEQYF. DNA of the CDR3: TGTGCCAGCAGTTTAGGTCACGACAGGAGCTCCTACGAGCAGTACTTC.

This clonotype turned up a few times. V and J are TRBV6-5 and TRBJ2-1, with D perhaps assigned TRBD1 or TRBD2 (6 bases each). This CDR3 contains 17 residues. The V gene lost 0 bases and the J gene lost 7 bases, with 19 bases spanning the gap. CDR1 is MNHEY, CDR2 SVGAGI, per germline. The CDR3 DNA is TGTGCCAGCAGTTACTCGTTGGGGGGCGCTGTGGAAAATGAGCAGTTCTTC. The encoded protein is CASSYSLGGAVENEQFF.

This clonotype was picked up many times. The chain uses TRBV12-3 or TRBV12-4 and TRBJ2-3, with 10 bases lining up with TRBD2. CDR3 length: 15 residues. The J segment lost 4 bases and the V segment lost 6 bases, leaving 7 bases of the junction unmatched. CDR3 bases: TGTGCCAGCAGGGCCAGCGGGAGGGACGCAGATACGCAGTATTTT. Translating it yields CASRASGRDADTQYF.

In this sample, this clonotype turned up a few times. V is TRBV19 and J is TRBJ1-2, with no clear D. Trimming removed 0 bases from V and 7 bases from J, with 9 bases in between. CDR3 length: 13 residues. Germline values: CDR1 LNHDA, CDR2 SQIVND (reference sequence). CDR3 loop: CASSIDLLVGYTF. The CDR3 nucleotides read TGTGCCAGTAGTATAGATCTATTGGTTGGCTACACCTTC.

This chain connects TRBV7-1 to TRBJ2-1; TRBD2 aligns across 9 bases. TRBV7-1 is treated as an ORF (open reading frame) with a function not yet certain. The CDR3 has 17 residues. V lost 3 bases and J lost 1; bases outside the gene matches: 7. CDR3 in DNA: TGTGCCAGCAGCTCCGGGCTGAGCGGGAGGTCCTACAATGAGCAGTTCTTC. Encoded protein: CASSSGLSGRSYNEQFF.

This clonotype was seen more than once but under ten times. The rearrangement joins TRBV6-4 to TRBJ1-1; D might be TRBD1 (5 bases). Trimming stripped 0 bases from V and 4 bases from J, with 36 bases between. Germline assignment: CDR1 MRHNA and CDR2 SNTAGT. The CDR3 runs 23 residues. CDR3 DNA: TGTGCCAGCAGTGACTCGATGGCAGGTGCTACCCTTCCCCCCGACCCGGGGGGCACTGAAGCTTTCTTT. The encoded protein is CASSDSMAGATLPPDPGGTEAFF.

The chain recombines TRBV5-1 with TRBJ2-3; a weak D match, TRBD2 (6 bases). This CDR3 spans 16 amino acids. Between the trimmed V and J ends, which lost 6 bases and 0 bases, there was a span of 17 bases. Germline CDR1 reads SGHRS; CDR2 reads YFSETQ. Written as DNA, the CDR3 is TGCGCCAGCACCCCGGAAGGGGAGGCTAGCACAGATACGCAGTATTTT. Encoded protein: CASTPEGEASTDTQYF.

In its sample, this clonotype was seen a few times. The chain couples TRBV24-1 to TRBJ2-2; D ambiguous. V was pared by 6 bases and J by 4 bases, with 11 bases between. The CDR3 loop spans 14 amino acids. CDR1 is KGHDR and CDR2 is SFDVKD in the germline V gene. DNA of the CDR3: TGTGCCACCAGTTCGGGCAGACCCACCGGGGAGCTGTTTTTT. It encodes CATSSGRPTGELFF.

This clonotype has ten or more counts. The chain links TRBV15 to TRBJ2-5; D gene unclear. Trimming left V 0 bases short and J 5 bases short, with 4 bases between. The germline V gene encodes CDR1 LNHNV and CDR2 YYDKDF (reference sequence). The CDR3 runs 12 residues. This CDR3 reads CATSREGETQYF. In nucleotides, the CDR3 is TGTGCCACCAGCAGAGAGGGGGAGACCCAGTACTTC.

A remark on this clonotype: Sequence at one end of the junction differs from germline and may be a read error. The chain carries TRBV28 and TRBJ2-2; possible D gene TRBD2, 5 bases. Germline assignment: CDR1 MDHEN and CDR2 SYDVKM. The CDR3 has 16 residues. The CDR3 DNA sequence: TGTGCCAGCAGCTTATCGGGCGGAGGAAACACCGGGGAGCTGTTTTTT. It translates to CASSLSGGGNTGELFF.